The T cell receptor beta chain under discussion was sequenced for a study of T-cell memory formation after mild COVID-19. General observations from the study: In pre-infection memory, a portion of responding clones appeared, which suggested that cross-reactive memory joined. Clones that shrank (day 15 to 85) were balanced CD4/CD8, whereas later expanders leaned CD4+.

The V gene's germline CDR1 is LGHNA and CDR2 YSLEER. V dropped 4 bases and J dropped 5 bases, with 11 bases sitting between them. The CDR3 length is 13 residues. Via MiXCR, TCRdb re-called the 5' RACE reads, giving one row per CDR3 protein. This sample has fewer than 400,000 distinct CDR3 sequences, with roughly 13% found just once. This clonotype was detected many times. Its antigen is undetermined. The sample consisted of PBMCs or a T cell subset sorted from them (not recorded which). The sequence was obtained from a man between 18 and 35 years old who had mild COVID-19 (a few samples of this study predate the infection). Cell type and time point are not known. J is TRBJ2-5 and V is TRBV4-3, with D maybe TRBD2 (6 bases). CDR3 sequence (DNA): TGCGCCAGCAGCCGAGGGGCGGGGGAGACCCAGTACTTC. Its protein is CASSRGAGETQYF.